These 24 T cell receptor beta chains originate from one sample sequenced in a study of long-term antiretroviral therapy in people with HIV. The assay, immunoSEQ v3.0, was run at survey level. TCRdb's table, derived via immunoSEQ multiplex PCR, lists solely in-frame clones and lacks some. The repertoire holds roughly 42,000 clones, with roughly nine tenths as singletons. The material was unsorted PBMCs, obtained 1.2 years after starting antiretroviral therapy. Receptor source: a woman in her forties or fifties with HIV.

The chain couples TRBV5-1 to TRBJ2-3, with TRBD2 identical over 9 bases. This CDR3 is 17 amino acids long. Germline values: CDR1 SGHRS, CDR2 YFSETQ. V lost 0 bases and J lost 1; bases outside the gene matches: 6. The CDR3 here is CASSLGVAGVRTDTQYF. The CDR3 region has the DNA TGCGCCAGCAGCTTGGGTGTAGCGGGGGTCCGCACAGATACGCAGTATTTT.

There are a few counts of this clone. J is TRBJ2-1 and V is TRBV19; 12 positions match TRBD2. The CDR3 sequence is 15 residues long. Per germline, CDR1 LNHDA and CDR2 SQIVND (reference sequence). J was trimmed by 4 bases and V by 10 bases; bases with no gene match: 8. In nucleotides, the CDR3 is TGTGCCACCTATCCCGGGACTAGCGGGTACAATGAGCAGTTCTTC. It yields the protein CATYPGTSGYNEQFF.

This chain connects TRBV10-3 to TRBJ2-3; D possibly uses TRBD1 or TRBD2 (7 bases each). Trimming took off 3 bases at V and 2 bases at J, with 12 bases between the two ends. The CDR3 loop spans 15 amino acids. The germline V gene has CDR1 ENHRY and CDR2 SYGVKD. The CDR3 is CAISDQGGTTDTQYF. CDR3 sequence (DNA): TGTGCCATCAGTGACCAGGGGGGGACCACAGATACGCAGTATTTT.

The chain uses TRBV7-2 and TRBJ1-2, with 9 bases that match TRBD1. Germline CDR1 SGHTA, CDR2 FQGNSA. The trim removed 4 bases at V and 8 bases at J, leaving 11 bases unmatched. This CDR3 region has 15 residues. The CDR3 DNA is TGTGCCAGCAGCTCCGACAGGGGGTTGCTGACGGGCTACACCTTC. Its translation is CASSSDRGLLTGYTF.

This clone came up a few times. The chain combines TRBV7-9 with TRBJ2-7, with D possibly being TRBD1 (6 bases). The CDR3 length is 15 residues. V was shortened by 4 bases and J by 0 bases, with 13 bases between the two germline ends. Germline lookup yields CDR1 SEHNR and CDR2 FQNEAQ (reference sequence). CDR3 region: CASSSIRDNSYEQYF. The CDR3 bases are TGTGCCAGCAGCTCGATCCGGGACAACTCCTACGAGCAGTACTTC.

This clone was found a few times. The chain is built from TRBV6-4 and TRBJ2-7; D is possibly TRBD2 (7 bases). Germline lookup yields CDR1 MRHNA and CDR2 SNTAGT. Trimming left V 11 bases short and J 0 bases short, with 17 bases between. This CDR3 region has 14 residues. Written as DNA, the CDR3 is TGTGCCTCCGGGGGGCAATCAACCTCCTACGAGCAGTACTTC. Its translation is CASGGQSTSYEQYF.

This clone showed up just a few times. This CDR3 reads CAARQELNTEAFF. The DNA of the CDR3 is TGTGCCGCCCGACAGGAGCTCAACACTGAAGCTTTCTTT. The chain recombines TRBV10-3 with TRBJ1-1, with D maybe TRBD1 (6 bases). The V end was cut by 11 bases, the J end by 2 bases, with 15 bases between. Per germline, CDR1 ENHRY and CDR2 SYGVKD. CDR3 length: 13 residues.

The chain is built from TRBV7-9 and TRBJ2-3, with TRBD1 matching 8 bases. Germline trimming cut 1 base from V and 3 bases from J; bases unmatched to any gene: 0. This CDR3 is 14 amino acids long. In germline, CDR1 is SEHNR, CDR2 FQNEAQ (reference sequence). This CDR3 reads CASSLDRGTDTQYF. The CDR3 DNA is TGTGCCAGCAGCTTAGACAGGGGGACAGATACGCAGTATTTT.

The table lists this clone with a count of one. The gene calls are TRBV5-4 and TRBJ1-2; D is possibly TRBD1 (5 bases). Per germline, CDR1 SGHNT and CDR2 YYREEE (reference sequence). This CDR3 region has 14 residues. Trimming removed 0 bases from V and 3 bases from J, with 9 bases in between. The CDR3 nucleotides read TGTGCCAGCAGCTTGGGCCCGGGGGACTATGGCTACACCTTC. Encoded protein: CASSLGPGDYGYTF.

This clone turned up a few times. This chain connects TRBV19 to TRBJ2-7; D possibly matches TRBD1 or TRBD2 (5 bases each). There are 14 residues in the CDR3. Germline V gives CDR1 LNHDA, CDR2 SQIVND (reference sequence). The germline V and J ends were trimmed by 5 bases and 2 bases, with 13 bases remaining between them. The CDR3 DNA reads TGTGCCAGTAGTGGATGGGACGGCACCTACGAGCAGTACTTC. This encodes CASSGWDGTYEQYF.

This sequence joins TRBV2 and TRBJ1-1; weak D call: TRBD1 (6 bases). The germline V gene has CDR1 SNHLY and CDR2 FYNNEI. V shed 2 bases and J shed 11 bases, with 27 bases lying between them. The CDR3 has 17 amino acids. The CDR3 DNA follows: TGTGCCAGCAGTGAAACGACCCCCGGGACAACCACTTCGGGGGCTTTCTTT. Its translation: CASSETTPGTTTSGAFF.

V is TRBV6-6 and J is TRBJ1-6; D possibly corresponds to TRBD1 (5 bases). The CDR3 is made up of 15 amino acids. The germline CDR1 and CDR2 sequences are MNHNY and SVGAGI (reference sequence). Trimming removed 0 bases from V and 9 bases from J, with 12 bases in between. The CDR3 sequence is CASSYSTGTGSPLHF. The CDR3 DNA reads TGTGCCAGCAGTTACTCGACGGGGACGGGTTCACCCCTCCACTTT.

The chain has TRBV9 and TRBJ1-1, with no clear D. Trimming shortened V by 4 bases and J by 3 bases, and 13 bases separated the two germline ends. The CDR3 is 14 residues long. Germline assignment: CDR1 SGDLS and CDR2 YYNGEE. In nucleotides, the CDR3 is TGTGCCAGCAGCCCCCGGCGGATGGACACTGAAGCTTTCTTT. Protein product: CASSPRRMDTEAFF.

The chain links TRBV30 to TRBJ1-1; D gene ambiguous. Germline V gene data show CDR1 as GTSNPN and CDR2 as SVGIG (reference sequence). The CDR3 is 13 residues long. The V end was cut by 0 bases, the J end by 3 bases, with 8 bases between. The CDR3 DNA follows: TGTGCCTGGAGTGTCGGGTTGGACACTGAAGCTTTCTTT. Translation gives CAWSVGLDTEAFF.

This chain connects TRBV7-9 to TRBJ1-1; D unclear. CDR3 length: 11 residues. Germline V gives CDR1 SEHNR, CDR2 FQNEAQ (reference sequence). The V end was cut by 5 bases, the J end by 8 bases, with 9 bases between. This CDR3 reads CASSHDGEAFF. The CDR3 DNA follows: TGTGCCAGCAGCCACGACGGGGAAGCTTTCTTT.

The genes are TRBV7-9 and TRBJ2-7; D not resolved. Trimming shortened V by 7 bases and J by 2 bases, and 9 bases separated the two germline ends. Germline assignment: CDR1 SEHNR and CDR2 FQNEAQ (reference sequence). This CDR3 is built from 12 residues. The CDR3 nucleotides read TGTGCCAGCACCCAATCCCCCTACGAGCAGTACTTC. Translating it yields CASTQSPYEQYF.

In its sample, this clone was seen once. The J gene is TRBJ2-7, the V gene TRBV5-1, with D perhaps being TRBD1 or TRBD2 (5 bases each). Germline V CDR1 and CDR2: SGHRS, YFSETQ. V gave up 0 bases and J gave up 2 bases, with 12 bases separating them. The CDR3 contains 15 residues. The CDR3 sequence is CASSLGGSETYEQYF. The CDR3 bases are TGCGCCAGCAGCTTGGGGGGGTCAGAGACCTACGAGCAGTACTTC.

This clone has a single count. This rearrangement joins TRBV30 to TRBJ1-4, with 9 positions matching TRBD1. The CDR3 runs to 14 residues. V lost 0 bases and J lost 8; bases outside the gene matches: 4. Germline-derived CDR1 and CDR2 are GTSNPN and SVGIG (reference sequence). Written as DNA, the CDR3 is TGTGCCTGGAGTGTACAGGGGGCTAGAGAAAAACTGTTTTTT. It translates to CAWSVQGAREKLFF.

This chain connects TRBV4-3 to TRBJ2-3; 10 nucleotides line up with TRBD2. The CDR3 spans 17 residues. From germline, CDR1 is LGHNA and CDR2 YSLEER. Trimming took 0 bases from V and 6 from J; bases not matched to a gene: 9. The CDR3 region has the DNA TGCGCCAGCAGCCAAGATCAAAGCGGGGGGGCCTTCGATACGCAGTATTTT. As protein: CASSQDQSGGAFDTQYF.

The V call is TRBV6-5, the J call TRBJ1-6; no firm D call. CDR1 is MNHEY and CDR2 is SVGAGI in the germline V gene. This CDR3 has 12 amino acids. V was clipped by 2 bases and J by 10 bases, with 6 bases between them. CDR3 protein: CASSYPGSPLHF. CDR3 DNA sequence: TGTGCCAGCAGTTACCCAGGATCACCCCTCCACTTT.

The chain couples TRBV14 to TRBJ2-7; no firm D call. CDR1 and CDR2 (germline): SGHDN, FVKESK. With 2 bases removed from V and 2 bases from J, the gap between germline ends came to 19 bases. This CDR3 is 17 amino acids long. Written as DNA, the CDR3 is TGTGCCAGCAGCCAAACACAGACGTGGCAGGCCGCCTACGAGCAGTACTTC. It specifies CASSQTQTWQAAYEQYF.

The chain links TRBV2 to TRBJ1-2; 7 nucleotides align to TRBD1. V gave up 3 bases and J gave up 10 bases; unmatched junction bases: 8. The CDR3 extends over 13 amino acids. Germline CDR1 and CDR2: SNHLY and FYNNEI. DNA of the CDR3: TGTGCCAGCAGTGACGGGGACAGTCATGACTACACCTTC. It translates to CASSDGDSHDYTF. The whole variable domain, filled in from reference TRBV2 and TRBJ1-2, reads EPEVTQTPSHQVTQMGQEVILRCVPISNHLYFYWYRQILGQKVEFLVSFYNNEISEKSEIFDDQFSVERPDGSNFTLKIRSTKLEDSAMYFCASSDGDSHDYTFGSGTRLTVV.

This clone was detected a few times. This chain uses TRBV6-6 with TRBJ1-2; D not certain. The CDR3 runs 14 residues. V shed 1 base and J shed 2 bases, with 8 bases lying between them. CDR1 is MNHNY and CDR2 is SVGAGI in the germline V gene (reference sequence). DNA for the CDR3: TGTGCCAGCAGTTACTTGACGGGAAACTATGGCTACACCTTC. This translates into CASSYLTGNYGYTF.

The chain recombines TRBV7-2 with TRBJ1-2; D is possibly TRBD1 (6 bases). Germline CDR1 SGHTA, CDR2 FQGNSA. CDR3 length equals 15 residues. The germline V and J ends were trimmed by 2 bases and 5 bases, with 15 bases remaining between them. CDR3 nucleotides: TGTGCCAGCAGCTTAAGTCCAGGGGAAGGATATGGCTACACCTTC. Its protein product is CASSLSPGEGYGYTF.